This TCR beta chain was identified during a study of blood T cells in healthy people across ages. Broader study findings: Samples with more naive T cells showed higher observed beta diversity. Age advanced and TCR beta diversity per million T cells fell, roughly linearly.

Total RNA was isolated from each sample in quantities of at least 6 micrograms. About this clonotype itself: Its antigen remains unidentified.

Together with a sample-barcoded 5' primer, a J-beta primer mix was included in a second PCR lasting roughly 6 to 12 cycles. Each CDR3 protein is one row after TCRdb ran MiXCR on the 5' RACE reads. Of around 850,000 distinct CDR3 sequences listed, 35% to 40% are singletons. In germline, CDR1 is SGHKS, CDR2 YYEKEE (reference sequence). V shed 1 base and J shed 11 bases, with 12 bases lying between them. This CDR3 is 12 amino acids long. The rearrangement uses TRBV5-5 and TRBJ2-5; D unresolved. This clonotype was sampled from a man between 18 and 29 years old in good health. Source material: blood. CDR3 DNA sequence: TGTGCCAGCAGCTTGTCATCTGGTGAGCAGTACTTC. It is translated as CASSLSSGEQYF. Full variable domain (missing parts from reference TRBV5-5 and TRBJ2-5): DAGVTQSPTHLIKTRGQQVTLRCSPISGHKSVSWYQQVLGQGPQFIFQYYEKEERGRGNFPDRFSARQFPNYSSELNVNALLLGDSALYLCASSLSSGEQYFGPGTRLLVL.